This note documents a single T cell receptor beta chain sequence. What it binds is not known. Time point meaning: healthy volunteer bleed at 2 weeks. The study extracted total RNA from unfractionated whole blood. In the authors' methods: Between 23,224 and 690,600 TCRs appeared in each sample, and the median stood at 95,638. TCRdb itself ran the RACE reads through MiXCR, one entry per CDR3 protein. TCRdb's processing, not the authors', yielded these V and J calls. The sample contains roughly 100,000 distinct CDR3 sequences, around 8.8% of which appear only once. The length of the CDR3 is 11 residues. The ends were cut back, 8 bases at V and 6 bases at J, with 11 bases in the middle. Germline V gene data show CDR1 as SGHDN and CDR2 as FVKESK. This sample stems from a study of human T cells and chemical hapten exposure. Study-level points and caveats: Counts of TCRs above 1 in 1000 frequency stayed unchanged with DPC sensitization.

Sample: whole blood. The sequence derives from a female donor in good health. Some clones in this sample may be carry-over from other donors' samples. The rearrangement links TRBV14 to TRBJ2-7; D possibly corresponds to TRBD2 (5 bases). DNA for the CDR3: TGTGCCAGCCGTAGTGGAGGCGAGCAGTACTTC. Translated: CASRSGGEQYF.